This T cell receptor (beta chain) was retrieved from a study of cytomegalovirus exposure and HLA in healthy donors. Study-level points and caveats: A few chains tied to CMV proved CMV antigen-specific in vitro. The investigators catalogued 150 to 200 TCR beta chains as cytomegalovirus-associated.

Between the trimmed V and J ends, which lost 3 bases and 5 bases, there was a span of 4 bases. Germline V gene data show CDR1 as DFQATT and CDR2 as SNEGSKA (reference sequence). The CDR3 consists of 10 residues. A note on this clone: Antigen: not known.

Despite likely unrecorded immune exposures, the donors were nominally healthy at the time of sampling. PCR used 60 Vbeta primers and 13 Jbeta primers. Measured with immunoSEQ multiplex PCR; TCRdb has only the in-frame clones, and not every one. The sample lists 80,000 to 130,000 clones, around 79% occurring once. The source of this sequence is a male donor in good health and CMV-seropositive. The gene calls are TRBV20-1 and TRBJ2-5; D is unresolved. Sequencing was carried out using PBMCs. CDR3 protein: CSASSETQYF. The CDR3 nucleotides read TGCAGTGCTAGCTCGGAGACCCAGTACTTC.